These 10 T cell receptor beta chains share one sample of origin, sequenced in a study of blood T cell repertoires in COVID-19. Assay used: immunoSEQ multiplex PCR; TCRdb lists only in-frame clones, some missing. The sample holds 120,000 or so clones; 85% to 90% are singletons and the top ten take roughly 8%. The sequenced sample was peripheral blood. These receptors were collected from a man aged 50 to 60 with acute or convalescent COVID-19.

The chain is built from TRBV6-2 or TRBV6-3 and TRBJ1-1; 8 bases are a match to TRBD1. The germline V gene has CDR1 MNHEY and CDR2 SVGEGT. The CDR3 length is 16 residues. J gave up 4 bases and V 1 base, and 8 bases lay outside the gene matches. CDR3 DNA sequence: TGTGCCAGCAGTTACTGGTGGACAGGGTCGGTCACTGAAGCTTTCTTT. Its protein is CASSYWWTGSVTEAFF.

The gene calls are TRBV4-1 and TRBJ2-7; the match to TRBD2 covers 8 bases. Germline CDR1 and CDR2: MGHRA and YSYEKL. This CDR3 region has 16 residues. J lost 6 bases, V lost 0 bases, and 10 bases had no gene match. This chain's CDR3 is CASSQEPQGLGGEQYF. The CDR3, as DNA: TGCGCCAGCAGCCAAGAACCACAGGGACTAGGTGGCGAGCAGTACTTC.

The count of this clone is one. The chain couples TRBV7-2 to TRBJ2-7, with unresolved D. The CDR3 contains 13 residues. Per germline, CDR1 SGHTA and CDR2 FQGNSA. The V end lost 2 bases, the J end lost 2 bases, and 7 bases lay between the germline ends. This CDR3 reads CASSLYSTYEQYF. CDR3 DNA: TGTGCCAGCAGCTTATACAGTACCTACGAGCAGTACTTC. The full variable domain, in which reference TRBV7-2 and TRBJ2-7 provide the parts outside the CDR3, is GAGVSQSPSNKVTEKGKDVELRCDPISGHTALYWYRQSLGQGLEFLIYFQGNSAPDKSGLPSDRFSAERTGGSVSTLTIQRTQQEDSAVYLCASSLYSTYEQYFGPGTRLTVT.

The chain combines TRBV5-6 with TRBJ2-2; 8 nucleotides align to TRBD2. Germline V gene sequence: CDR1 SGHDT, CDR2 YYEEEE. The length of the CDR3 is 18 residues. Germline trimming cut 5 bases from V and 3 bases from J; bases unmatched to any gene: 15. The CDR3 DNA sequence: TGTGCCAGCAGAGTTATTAGCGGGACCTTCAGGGACACCGGGGAGCTGTTTTTT. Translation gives CASRVISGTFRDTGELFF. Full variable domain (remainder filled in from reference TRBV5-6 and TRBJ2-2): DAGVTQSPTHLIKTRGQQVTLRCSPKSGHDTVSWYQQALGQGPQFIFQYYEEEERQRGNFPDRFSGHQFPNYSSELNVNALLLGDSALYLCASRVISGTFRDTGELFFGEGSRLTVL.

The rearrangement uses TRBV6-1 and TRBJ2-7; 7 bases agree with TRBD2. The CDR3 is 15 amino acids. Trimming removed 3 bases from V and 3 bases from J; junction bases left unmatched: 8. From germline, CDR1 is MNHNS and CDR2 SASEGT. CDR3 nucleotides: TGTGCCAGCAGTGACGCTAGCGGTAGACTCTACGAGCAGTACTTC. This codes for CASSDASGRLYEQYF.

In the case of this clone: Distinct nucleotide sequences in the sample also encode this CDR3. DNA for the CDR3: TGTGCCAGCAGCTTGGGGCTAGCGGGAGCCTACAATGAGCAGTTCTTC. Its protein product is CASSLGLAGAYNEQFF. The J gene is TRBJ2-1, the V gene TRBV5-4, with TRBD2 identical over 10 bases. The length of the CDR3 is 16 residues. V was pared by 0 bases and J by 2 bases, with 2 bases of the junction left unmatched. Germline CDR1 and CDR2: SGHNT and YYREEE (reference sequence). Using reference TRBV5-4 and TRBJ2-1 for the parts outside the CDR3, the full variable domain is ETGVTQSPTHLIKTRGQQVTLRCSSQSGHNTVSWYQQALGQGPQFIFQYYREEENGRGNFPPRFSGLQFPNYSSELNVNALELDDSALYLCASSLGLAGAYNEQFFGPGTRLTVL.

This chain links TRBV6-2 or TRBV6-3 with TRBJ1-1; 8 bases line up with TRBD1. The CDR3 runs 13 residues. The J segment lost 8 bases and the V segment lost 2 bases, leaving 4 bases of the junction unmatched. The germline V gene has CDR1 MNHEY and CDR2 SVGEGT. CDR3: CASSYRGQAEAFF. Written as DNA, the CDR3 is TGTGCCAGCAGTTACAGGGGACAGGCAGAAGCTTTCTTT.

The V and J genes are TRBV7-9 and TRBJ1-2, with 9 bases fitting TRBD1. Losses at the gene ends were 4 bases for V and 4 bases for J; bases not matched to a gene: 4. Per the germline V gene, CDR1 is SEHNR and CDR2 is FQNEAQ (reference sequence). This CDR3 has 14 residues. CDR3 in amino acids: CASSSRDRVYGYTF. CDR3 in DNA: TGTGCCAGCAGCTCCCGGGACAGGGTCTATGGCTACACCTTC.

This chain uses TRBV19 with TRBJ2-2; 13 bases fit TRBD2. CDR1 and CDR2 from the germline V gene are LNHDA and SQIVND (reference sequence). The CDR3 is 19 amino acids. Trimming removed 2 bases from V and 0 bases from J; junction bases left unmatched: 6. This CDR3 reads CASSIRGTSGIANTGELFF. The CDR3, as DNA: TGTGCCAGTAGTATACGAGGGACTAGCGGGATAGCGAACACCGGGGAGCTGTTTTTT.

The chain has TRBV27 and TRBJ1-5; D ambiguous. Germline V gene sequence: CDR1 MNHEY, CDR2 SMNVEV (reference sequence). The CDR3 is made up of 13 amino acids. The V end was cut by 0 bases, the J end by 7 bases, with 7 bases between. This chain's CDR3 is CASSLSVRQPQHF. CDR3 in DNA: TGTGCCAGCAGTTTATCCGTGAGGCAGCCCCAGCATTTT.